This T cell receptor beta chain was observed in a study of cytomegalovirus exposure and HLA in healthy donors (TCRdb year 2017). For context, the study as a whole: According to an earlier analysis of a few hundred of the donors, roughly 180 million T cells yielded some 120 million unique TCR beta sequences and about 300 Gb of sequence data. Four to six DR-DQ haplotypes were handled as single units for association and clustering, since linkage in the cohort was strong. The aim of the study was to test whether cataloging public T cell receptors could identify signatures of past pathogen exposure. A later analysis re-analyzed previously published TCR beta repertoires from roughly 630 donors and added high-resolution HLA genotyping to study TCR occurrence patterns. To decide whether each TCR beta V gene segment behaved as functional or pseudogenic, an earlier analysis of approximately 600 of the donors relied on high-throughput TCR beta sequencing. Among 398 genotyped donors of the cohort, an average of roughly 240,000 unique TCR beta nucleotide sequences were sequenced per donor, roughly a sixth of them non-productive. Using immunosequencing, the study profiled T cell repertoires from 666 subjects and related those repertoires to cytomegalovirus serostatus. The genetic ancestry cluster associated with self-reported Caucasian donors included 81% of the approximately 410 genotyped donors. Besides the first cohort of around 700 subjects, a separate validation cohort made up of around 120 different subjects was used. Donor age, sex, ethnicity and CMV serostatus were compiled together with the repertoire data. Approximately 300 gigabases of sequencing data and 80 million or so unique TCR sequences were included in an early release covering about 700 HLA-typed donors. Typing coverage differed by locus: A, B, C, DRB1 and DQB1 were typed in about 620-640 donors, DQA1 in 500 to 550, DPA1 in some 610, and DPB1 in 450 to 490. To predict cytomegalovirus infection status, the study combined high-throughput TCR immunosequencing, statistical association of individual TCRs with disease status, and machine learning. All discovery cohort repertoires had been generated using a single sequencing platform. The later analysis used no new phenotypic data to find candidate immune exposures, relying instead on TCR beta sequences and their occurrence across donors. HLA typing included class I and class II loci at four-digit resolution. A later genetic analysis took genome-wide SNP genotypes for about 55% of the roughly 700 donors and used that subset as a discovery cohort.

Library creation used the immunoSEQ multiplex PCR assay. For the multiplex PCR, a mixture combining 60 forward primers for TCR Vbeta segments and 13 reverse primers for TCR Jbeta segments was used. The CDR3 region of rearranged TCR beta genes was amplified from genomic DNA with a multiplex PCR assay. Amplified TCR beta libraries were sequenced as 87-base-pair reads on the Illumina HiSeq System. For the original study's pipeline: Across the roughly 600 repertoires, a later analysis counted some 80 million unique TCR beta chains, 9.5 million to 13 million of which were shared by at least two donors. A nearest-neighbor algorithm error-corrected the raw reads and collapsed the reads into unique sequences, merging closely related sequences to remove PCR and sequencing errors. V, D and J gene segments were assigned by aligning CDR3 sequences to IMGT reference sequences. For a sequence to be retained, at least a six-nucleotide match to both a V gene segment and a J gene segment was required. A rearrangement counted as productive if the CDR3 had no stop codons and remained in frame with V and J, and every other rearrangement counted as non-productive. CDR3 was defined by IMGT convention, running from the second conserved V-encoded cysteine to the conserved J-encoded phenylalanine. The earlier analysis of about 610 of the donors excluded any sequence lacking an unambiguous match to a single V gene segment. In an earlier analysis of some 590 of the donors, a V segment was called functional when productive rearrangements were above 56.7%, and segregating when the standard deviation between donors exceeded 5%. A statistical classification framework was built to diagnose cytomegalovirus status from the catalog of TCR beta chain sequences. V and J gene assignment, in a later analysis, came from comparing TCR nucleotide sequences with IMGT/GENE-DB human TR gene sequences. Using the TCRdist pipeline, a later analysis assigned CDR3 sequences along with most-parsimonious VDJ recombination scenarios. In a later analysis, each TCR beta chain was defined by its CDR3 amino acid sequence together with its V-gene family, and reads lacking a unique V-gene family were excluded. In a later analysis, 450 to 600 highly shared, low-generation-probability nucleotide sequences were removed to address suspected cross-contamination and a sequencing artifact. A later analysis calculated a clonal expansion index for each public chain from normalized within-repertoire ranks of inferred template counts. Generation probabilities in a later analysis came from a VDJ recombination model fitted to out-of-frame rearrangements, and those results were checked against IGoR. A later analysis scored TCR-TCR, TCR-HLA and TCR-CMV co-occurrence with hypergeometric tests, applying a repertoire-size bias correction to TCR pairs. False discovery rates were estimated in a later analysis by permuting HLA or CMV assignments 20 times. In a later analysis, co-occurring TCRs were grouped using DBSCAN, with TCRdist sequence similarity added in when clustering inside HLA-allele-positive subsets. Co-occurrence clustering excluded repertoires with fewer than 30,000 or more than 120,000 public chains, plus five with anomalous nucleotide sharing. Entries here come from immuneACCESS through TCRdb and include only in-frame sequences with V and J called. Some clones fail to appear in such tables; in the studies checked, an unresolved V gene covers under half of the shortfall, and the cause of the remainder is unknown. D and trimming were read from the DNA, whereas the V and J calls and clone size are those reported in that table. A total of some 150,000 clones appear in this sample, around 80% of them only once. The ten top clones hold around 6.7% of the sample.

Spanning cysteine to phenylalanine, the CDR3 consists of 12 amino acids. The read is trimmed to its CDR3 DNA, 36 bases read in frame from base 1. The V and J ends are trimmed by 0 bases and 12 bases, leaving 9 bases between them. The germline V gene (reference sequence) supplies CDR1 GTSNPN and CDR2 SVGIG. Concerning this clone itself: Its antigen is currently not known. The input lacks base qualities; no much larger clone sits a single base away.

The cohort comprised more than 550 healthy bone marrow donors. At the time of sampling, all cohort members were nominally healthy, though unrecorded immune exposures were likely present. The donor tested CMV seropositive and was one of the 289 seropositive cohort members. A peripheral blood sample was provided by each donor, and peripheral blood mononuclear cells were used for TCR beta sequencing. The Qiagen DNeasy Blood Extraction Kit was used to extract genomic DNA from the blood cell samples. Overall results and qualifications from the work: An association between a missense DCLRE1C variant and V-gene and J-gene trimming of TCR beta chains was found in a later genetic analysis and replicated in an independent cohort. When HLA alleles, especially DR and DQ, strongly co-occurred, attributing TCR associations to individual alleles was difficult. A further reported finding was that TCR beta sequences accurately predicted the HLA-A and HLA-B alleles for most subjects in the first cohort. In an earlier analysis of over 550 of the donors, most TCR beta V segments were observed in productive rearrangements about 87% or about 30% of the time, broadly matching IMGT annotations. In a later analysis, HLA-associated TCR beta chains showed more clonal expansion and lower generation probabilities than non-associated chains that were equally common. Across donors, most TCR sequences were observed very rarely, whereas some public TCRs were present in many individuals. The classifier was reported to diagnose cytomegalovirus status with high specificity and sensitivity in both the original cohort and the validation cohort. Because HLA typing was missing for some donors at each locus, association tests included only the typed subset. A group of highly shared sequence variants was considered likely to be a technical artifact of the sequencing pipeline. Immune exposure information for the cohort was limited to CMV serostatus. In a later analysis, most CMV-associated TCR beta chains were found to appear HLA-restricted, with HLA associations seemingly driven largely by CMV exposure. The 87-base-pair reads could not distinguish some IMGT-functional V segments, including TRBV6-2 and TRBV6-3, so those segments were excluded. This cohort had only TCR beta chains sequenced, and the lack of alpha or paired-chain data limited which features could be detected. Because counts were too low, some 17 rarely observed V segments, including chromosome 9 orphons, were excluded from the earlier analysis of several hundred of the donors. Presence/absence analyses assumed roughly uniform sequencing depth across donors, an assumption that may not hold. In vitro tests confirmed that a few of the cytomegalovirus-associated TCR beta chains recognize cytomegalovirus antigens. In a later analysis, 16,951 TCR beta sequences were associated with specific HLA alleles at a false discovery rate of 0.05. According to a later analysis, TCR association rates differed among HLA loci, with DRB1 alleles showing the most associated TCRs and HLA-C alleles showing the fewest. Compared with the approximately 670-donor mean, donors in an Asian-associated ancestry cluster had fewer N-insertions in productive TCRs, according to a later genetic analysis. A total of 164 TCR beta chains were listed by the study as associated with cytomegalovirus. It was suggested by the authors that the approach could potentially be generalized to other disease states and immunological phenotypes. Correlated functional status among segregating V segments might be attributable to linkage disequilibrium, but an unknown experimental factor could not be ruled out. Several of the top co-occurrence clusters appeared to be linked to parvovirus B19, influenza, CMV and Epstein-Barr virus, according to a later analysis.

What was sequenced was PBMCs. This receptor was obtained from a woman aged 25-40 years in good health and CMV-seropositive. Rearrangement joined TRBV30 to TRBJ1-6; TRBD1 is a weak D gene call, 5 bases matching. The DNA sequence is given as TGTGCCTGGAGTGTAGCGGGGCGACCCCTCCACTTT. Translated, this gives CAWSVAGRPLHF. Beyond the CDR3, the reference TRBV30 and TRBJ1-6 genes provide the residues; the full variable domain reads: SQTIHQWPATLVQPVGSPLSLECTVEGTSNPNLYWYRQAAGRGLQLLFYSVGIGQISSEVPQNLSASRPQDRQFILSSKKLLLSDSGFYLCAWSVAGRPLHFGNGTRLTVT.